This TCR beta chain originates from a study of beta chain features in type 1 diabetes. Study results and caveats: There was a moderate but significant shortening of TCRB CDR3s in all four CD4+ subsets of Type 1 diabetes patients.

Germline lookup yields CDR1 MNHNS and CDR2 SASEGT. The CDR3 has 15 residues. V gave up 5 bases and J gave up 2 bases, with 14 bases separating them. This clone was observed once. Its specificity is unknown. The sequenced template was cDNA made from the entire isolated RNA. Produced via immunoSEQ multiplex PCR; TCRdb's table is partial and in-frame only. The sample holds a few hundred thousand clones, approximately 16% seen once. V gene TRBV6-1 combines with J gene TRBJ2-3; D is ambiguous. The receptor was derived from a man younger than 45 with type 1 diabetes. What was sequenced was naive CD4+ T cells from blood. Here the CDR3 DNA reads TGTGCCAGCAGTTTCAAGACACTCAACACAGATACGCAGTATTTT. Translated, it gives CASSFKTLNTDTQYF.